This T cell receptor (beta chain) was obtained from a study of shared clonotypes between healthy human individuals. Study-level points and caveats: Estimated richness values were generally larger in naive subsets than in memory subsets.

Investigators divided CD4+ cells into CD45RA+ naive and CD45RA-negative memory subsets. Details on this clone: Its matching antigen is unknown.

Deep level was the assay's run setting. Each sorted subset replicate got 200 ng genomic DNA, 25,000 to 35,000 genomes. The method was immunoSEQ multiplex PCR; TCRdb's version includes in-frame clones alone and lacks a portion of them. The table has approximately 2.1 million clones, approximately 93% seen once. Germline CDR1 reads SQVTM; CDR2 reads ANQGSEA. CDR3 size: 12 residues. V lost 4 bases and J lost 4, with 10 bases in between. Sequenced material: naive CD4+ T cells from PBMCs. Subset meaning: CD45RA+ positively selected. The rearrangement joins TRBV29-1 to TRBJ1-1, with a tentative D call TRBD1 (6 bases). The sequence derives from a man aged 18 to 30 in good health. Some clones in this sample may be carry-over from other donors' samples. CDR3 nucleotides: TGCAGCGTTGCAGGGGCTTTCACTGAAGCTTTCTTT. As protein: CSVAGAFTEAFF.